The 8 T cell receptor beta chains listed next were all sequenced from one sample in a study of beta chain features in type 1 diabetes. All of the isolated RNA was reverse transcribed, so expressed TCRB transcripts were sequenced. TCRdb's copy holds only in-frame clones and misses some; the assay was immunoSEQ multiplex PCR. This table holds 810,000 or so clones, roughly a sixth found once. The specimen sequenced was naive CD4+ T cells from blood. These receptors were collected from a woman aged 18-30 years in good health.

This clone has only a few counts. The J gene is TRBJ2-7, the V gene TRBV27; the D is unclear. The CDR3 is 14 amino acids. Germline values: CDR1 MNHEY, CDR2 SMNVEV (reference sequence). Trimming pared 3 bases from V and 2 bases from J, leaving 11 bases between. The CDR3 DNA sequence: TGTGCCAGCAGTTTCAAGGCTACCGCCTACGAGCAGTACTTC. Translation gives CASSFKATAYEQYF.

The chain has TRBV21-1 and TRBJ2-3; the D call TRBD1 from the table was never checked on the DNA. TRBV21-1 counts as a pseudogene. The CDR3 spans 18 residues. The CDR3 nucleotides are TGTGCCAGCAGCAAGGGCGAATTGGGACAGGGGTTCCTAGATACGCAGTATTTT. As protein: CASSKGELGQGFLDTQYF.

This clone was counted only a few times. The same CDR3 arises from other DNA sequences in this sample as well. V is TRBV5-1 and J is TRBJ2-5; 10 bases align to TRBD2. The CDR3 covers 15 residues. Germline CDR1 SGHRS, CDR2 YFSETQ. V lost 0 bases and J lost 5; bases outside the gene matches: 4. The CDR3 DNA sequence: TGCGCCAGCAGCTTGGGGCTAGCGGGAGTTGAGACCCAGTACTTC. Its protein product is CASSLGLAGVETQYF. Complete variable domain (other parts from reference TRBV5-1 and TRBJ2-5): KAGVTQTPRYLIKTRGQQVTLSCSPISGHRSVSWYQQTPGQGLQFLFEYFSETQRNKGNFPGRFSGRQFSNSRSEMNVSTLELGDSALYLCASSLGLAGVETQYFGPGTRLLVL.

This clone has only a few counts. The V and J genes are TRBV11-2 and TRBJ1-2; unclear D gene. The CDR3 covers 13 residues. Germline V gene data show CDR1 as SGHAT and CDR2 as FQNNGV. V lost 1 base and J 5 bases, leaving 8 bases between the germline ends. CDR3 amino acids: CASSLGRAYGYTF. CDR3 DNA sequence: TGTGCCAGCAGCTTAGGGCGTGCGTATGGCTACACCTTC.

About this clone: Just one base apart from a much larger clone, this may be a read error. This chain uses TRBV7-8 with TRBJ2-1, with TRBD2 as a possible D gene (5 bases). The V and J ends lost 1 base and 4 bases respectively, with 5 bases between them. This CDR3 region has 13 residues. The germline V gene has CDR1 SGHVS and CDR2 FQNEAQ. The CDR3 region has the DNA TGTGCCAGCAGCTTAGGGACTTACAATGAGCAGTTCTTC. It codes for CASSLGTYNEQFF.

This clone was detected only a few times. The DNA of the CDR3 is TGTGCCAGCAGCTTCGCTACTAGCGGGGGGGTCGATACGCAGTATTTT. Translation: CASSFATSGGVDTQYF. The rearrangement uses TRBV7-3 and TRBJ2-3, with 13 bases that match TRBD2. After removal of 3 bases from V and 6 bases from J, the junction contained 6 bases not matched to a gene. Germline values: CDR1 SGHTA, CDR2 FQGTGA. The CDR3 has 16 amino acids.

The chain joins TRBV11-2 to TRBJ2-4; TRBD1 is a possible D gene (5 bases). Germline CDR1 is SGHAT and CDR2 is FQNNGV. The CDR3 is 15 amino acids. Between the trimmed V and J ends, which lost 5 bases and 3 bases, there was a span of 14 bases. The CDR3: CASSQGVLVKNIQYF. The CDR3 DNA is TGTGCCAGCAGCCAAGGGGTTTTAGTCAAAAACATTCAGTACTTC.

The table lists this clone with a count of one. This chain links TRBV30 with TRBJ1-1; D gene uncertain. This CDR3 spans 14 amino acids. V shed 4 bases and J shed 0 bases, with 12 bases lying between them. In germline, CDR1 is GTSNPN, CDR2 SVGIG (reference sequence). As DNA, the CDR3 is TGTGCCTGGAACACAACAGCAATGAACACTGAAGCTTTCTTT. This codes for CAWNTTAMNTEAFF. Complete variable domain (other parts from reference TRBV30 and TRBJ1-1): SQTIHQWPATLVQPVGSPLSLECTVEGTSNPNLYWYRQAAGRGLQLLFYSVGIGQISSEVPQNLSASRPQDRQFILSSKKLLLSDSGFYLCAWNTTAMNTEAFFGQGTRLTVV.